The T cell receptor (beta chain) under discussion was sequenced for a study of shared clonotypes between healthy human individuals. About the study: Per donor, three plates held CD4 naive cells, three held CD4 memory, two held CD8 naive and one held CD8 memory.

Assay used: immunoSEQ multiplex PCR; TCRdb lists only in-frame clones, some missing. The sample carries approximately 1,500,000 clones, more than 95% recorded once. Input material: naive CD4+ T cells sorted from blood. Subset noted: CD45RA+ positively selected. The sequence was obtained from a man aged 25 to 45 in good health.

Here the CDR3 DNA reads TGTGCCAGCAGTCTGAGGGACAGGGGCCCTTTCTCTGGGGCCAACGTCCTGACTTTC. Protein: CASSLRDRGPFSGANVLTF. The V call is TRBV7-8, the J call TRBJ2-6; 10 bases are a match to TRBD1. J gave up 0 bases and V 6 bases, and 11 bases lay outside the gene matches. The CDR3 totals 19 residues. The germline V gene encodes CDR1 SGHVS and CDR2 FQNEAQ.